This T cell receptor (beta chain) was recovered during a study of blood T cells in healthy people across ages. Overall study results and limits: Roughly linear age-related decline in beta diversity appeared, significant by age 40. Donor CMV status, an unknown factor, possibly confounded changes in expanded clonotypes.

Next came a second PCR, run for about 7 to 12 cycles, which used a sample-barcoded 5' primer along with a J-beta primer mix. Each CDR3 protein gets one entry after TCRdb re-called the 5' RACE reads with MiXCR. The data show roughly 700,000 distinct CDR3 sequences, about 25% seen once. J lost 5 bases, V lost 6 bases, and 7 bases had no gene match. The CDR3 extends over 14 amino acids. The germline V gene encodes CDR1 MNHEY and CDR2 SVGAGI. This clonotype turned up a few times. Antigen specificity is unknown. This same sample was also part of a study on T cells of mothers and their children.

Sequencing input: blood. This sequence originates from a boy aged 5 to 17 in good health. The chain couples TRBV6-5 to TRBJ2-5, with 9 bases aligning to TRBD1. CDR3 amino acids: CASRITGTGETQYF. The CDR3 DNA follows: TGTGCCAGCAGGATAACCGGGACAGGGGAGACCCAGTACTTC.